Below, 9 T cell receptor beta chains from the same sample are listed, as sequenced in a study of radiation and T cells in renal cell carcinoma. Time point reported: blood 2 weeks post-SBRT. The treatment is: 15 Gy SBRT to primary tumor, nephrectomy 4 weeks later. Assay used: immunoSEQ multiplex PCR; TCRdb lists only in-frame clones, some missing. The table lists some 120,000 clones, around 89% of them singletons. The sequences come from blood, collected from a patient whose treatment included radiotherapy and nephrectomy. These TCRs come from a woman in her seventies with renal cell carcinoma.

The CDR3 here is CASSSPSGDRVNTEAFF. The DNA of the CDR3 is TGTGCCAGTAGCTCACCCTCGGGGGACAGAGTAAACACTGAAGCTTTCTTT. The genes are TRBV19 and TRBJ1-1; TRBD1 matches 7 bases. The CDR3 consists of 17 residues. Looked up from germline, CDR1 is LNHDA and CDR2 is SQIVND (reference sequence). V trimming: 6 bases; J trimming: 2 bases; junction bases outside the gene matches: 15. The whole variable domain, filled in from reference TRBV19 and TRBJ1-1, reads DGGITQSPKYLFRKEGQNVTLSCEQNLNHDAMYWYRQDPGQGLRLIYYSQIVNDFQKGDIAEGYSVSREKKESFPLTVTSAQKNPTAFYLCASSSPSGDRVNTEAFFGQGTRLTVV.

The chain links TRBV11-2 to TRBJ1-5; D might be TRBD1 (5 bases). V was cut by 6 bases and J by 2 bases, with 11 bases left in between. This CDR3 is built from 14 residues. Germline V gene data show CDR1 as SGHAT and CDR2 as FQNNGV. As DNA, the CDR3 is TGTGCCAGCAGTACGCTAGGGGGCAATCAGCCCCAGCATTTT. It encodes CASSTLGGNQPQHF.

V and J are TRBV7-2 and TRBJ2-7; the match to TRBD2 covers 8 bases. The V segment lost 7 bases and the J segment 6 bases; nucleotides outside the gene matches: 8. CDR3 length: 13 residues. From germline, CDR1 is SGHTA and CDR2 FQGNSA. CDR3 amino acids: CASTGGGPVEQYF. In DNA form, the CDR3 reads TGTGCCAGCACCGGGGGGGGCCCCGTCGAGCAGTACTTC.

The chain uses TRBV5-1 and TRBJ2-1; 7 bases map to TRBD2. The CDR3 covers 15 residues. The V and J ends lost 8 bases and 3 bases, in that order; junction bases with no gene match: 11. CDR1 and CDR2 from the germline V gene are SGHRS and YFSETQ. The CDR3 DNA is TGCGCCAGTACGAACCTTTGGGGGGGCTACAATGAGCAGTTCTTC. This encodes CASTNLWGGYNEQFF.

The J gene is TRBJ2-1, the V gene TRBV5-1; a possible D gene is TRBD2 (7 bases). Trimming pared 0 bases from V and 7 bases from J, leaving 20 bases between. This CDR3 comprises 17 residues. The germline V gene encodes CDR1 SGHRS and CDR2 YFSETQ. CDR3 loop: CASSLGGGPGVRNEQFF. The CDR3 nucleotides read TGCGCCAGCAGCTTGGGCGGGGGCCCTGGTGTGAGGAATGAGCAGTTCTTC.

The chain carries TRBV4-2 and TRBJ2-5; tentatively, D is TRBD1 or TRBD2 (6 bases each). Germline V gene sequence: CDR1 LGHNA, CDR2 YNFKEQ. The CDR3 spans 14 residues. With 4 bases removed from V and 4 bases from J, the gap between germline ends came to 13 bases. The chain's CDR3 is CASSPNTGAETQYF. Written as DNA, the CDR3 is TGTGCCAGCAGCCCGAATACGGGGGCAGAGACCCAGTACTTC.

The chain uses TRBV7-9 and TRBJ1-1; 8 positions match TRBD1. V shed 4 bases and J 5 bases; nucleotides not matched to a gene: 9. Germline V gene sequence: CDR1 SEHNR, CDR2 FQNEAQ (reference sequence). The CDR3 sequence is 15 residues long. CDR3 loop: CASSSGQGARTEAFF. CDR3 DNA: TGTGCCAGCAGCTCCGGACAGGGAGCGAGAACTGAAGCTTTCTTT.

This chain links TRBV11-2 with TRBJ2-5, with D tentatively TRBD1 or TRBD2 (5 bases each). Trimming cost V 5 bases and J 2 bases, with 12 bases left between them. The CDR3 sequence is 14 residues long. CDR1 SGHAT and CDR2 FQNNGV come from the germline V gene. CDR3: CASSPLGVQETQYF. The CDR3 DNA reads TGTGCCAGCAGCCCCCTGGGGGTTCAAGAGACCCAGTACTTC.

As regards this clone: An end of the junction differs from the germline gene, which may be a read error. V is TRBV7-3 and J is TRBJ1-1; TRBD1 might be the D (6 bases). The CDR3 is made up of 16 amino acids. Per germline, CDR1 SGHTA and CDR2 FQGTGA. The CDR3 DNA reads as TGTGCCAGCGGCTTAAAACCCCCCGGGGGCCGGACTGAAGCTTTCTTT. Translated: CASGLKPPGGRTEAFF.